Included here is one T cell receptor beta chain sequence, with context. The antigen is unknown. Profiled with immunoSEQ multiplex PCR; TCRdb holds only in-frame clones, not every one. The repertoire has 600,000 or so clones, 85% to 95% of them found once; the top ten carry about 0.11%. Naive CD8 cells, CD45RO-negative and positively selected for CCR7, excluded terminally differentiated effector memory CD45RA+ cells. Only Caucasian adults living in Nashville, Tennessee served as donors. The data are from a study of shared clonotypes between healthy human individuals. Study results and caveats: Clonotype sharing across a few donors was observed for roughly 5% of naive CD4 clonotypes. Clonotype sharing among the donors was expected to vary with sequencing depth. As a rule, naive subsets had a larger estimated richness than memory subsets.

Trimming at V came to 7 bases and at J to 3 bases, leaving 9 bases not matched to a gene. CDR1 and CDR2 from the germline V gene are MGHDK and SYGVNS. The length of the CDR3 is 15 residues. The specimen sequenced was naive CD8+ T cells sorted from blood. The sequence was collected from a woman aged 25 to 39 in good health. V and J are TRBV25-1 and TRBJ1-5, with TRBD1 identical over 7 bases. CDR3: CASTTPGTDNQPQHF. The CDR3 nucleotides are TGTGCCAGCACCACTCCCGGGACAGACAATCAGCCCCAGCATTTT.